A single sample is the source of the 14 T cell receptor beta chains below, sequenced in a study of T-cell memory formation after mild COVID-19. TCRdb passed the 5' RACE reads through MiXCR, listing each CDR3 protein once. The sample holds 110,000 to 150,000 distinct CDR3 sequences, roughly a quarter seen once. The sample comprised PBMCs or a T cell subset sorted from them (not recorded which). Receptor source: an adult woman who had mild COVID-19 (a few samples of this study predate the infection). Cell type and time point are not known.

This clonotype was recorded a few times. The chain employs TRBV7-9 and TRBJ2-5, with D possibly matching TRBD1 (6 bases). Trimming removed 5 bases at V and 6 bases at J, with 16 bases between. Germline CDR1 reads SEHNR; CDR2 reads FQNEAQ (reference sequence). The length of the CDR3 is 14 residues. This chain's CDR3 is CASSPRDTDKTQYF. The CDR3 DNA follows: TGTGCCAGCAGCCCCCGGGACACGGACAAGACCCAGTACTTC.

The CDR3 region is CASRRGNNYGYTF. The CDR3 nucleotides are TGTGCCAGCAGAAGAGGCAACAACTATGGCTACACCTTC. The rearrangement uses TRBV7-9 and TRBJ1-2; no definite D call. The germline V gene encodes CDR1 SEHNR and CDR2 FQNEAQ (reference sequence). The V and J ends lost 6 bases and 2 bases respectively, with 10 bases between them. CDR3 length equals 13 residues. The entire variable domain, with the rest obtained from reference TRBV7-9 and TRBJ1-2, is as follows: DTGVSQNPRHKITKRGQNVTFRCDPISEHNRLYWYRQTLGQGPEFLTYFQNEAQLEKSRLLSDRFSAERPKGSFSTLEIQRTEQGDSAMYLCASRRGNNYGYTFGSGTRLTVV.

This clonotype was seen only a few times. This chain links TRBV9 with TRBJ1-2, with 9 bases identical to TRBD1. The CDR3 extends over 15 amino acids. V was clipped by 3 bases and J by 4 bases; unmatched bases: 7. Per germline, CDR1 SGDLS and CDR2 YYNGEE. The CDR3 DNA reads as TGTGCCAGCAGCGCCCAGGGACAGGGTGGCTATGGCTACACCTTC. The encoded protein is CASSAQGQGGYGYTF.

This clonotype was seen a few times. The rearrangement uses TRBV4-2 and TRBJ1-2; 11 bases map to TRBD1. This CDR3 comprises 14 residues. The J segment lost 6 bases and the V segment lost 5 bases, leaving 5 bases of the junction unmatched. The germline gives CDR1 LGHNA, CDR2 YNFKEQ. The CDR3 DNA reads as TGTGCCAGCAGCGGACCGGGACAGGGGGATGGCTACACCTTC. It translates to CASSGPGQGDGYTF.

The gene calls are TRBV6-4 and TRBJ2-7; D perhaps matches TRBD2 (5 bases). Germline assignment: CDR1 MRHNA and CDR2 SNTAGT. V was clipped by 3 bases and J by 3 bases, with 12 bases between them. There are 14 residues in the CDR3. CDR3 loop: CASSDYLGSYEQYF. The CDR3 DNA reads as TGTGCCAGCAGTGATTATTTGGGGAGCTACGAGCAGTACTTC.

The chain is built from TRBV12-3 or TRBV12-4 and TRBJ2-3; D is perhaps TRBD2 (6 bases). This CDR3 is 16 amino acids long. V was shortened by 5 bases and J by 5 bases, with 20 bases between the two germline ends. The CDR3, as DNA: TGTGCCAGCAGTCCCCTTAGCGCCCTCGGGGGAGATACGCAGTATTTT. Encoded protein: CASSPLSALGGDTQYF.

There are a few counts of this clonotype. The chain has TRBV29-1 and TRBJ2-5; 13 nucleotides align to TRBD2. The CDR3 has 15 amino acids. Trimming at V came to 3 bases and at J to 4 bases, leaving 5 bases not matched to a gene. CDR1 is SQVTM, CDR2 ANQGSEA, per germline. CDR3 sequence reads: CSVEGTSGEGETQYF. CDR3 sequence (DNA): TGCAGCGTTGAGGGGACTAGCGGGGAAGGAGAGACCCAGTACTTC.

J is TRBJ2-3 and V is TRBV21-1; the D segment call TRBD1 is taken from the table without a DNA check. TRBV21-1 is a pseudogene locus. The length of the CDR3 is 15 residues. The CDR3 loop reads CASSKGRGGQDTQYF. The CDR3 nucleotides read TGTGCCAGCAGCAAAGGACGGGGGGGGCAAGATACGCAGTATTTT.

The rearrangement joins TRBV4-1 to TRBJ1-6; tentatively, D is TRBD1 (5 bases). Looked up from germline, CDR1 is MGHRA and CDR2 is YSYEKL. There are 15 residues in the CDR3. V was trimmed by 1 base and J by 8 bases, leaving 12 bases between them. CDR3 sequence: CASSQGGREDSPLHF. The DNA of the CDR3 is TGCGCCAGCAGCCAAGGGGGGAGGGAGGATTCACCCCTCCACTTT.

This clonotype was counted a few times. The chain couples TRBV11-2 to TRBJ1-6, with unresolved D. This CDR3 comprises 20 residues. Trimming took 2 bases from V and 5 from J, leaving 25 bases between them. Germline values: CDR1 SGHAT, CDR2 FQNNGV. The CDR3 bases are TGTGCCAGCAGCTTATACGGGTTTGCAGTCCCGACCACAAATAATTCACCCCTCCACTTT. Translation: CASSLYGFAVPTTNNSPLHF. Looking up the rest from reference TRBV11-2 and TRBJ1-6 gives the full variable domain: EAGVAQSPRYKIIEKRQSVAFWCNPISGHATLYWYQQILGQGPKLLIQFQNNGVVDDSQLPKDRFSAERLKGVDSTLKIQPAKLEDSAVYLCASSLYGFAVPTTNNSPLHFGNGTRLTVT.

The gene calls are TRBV29-1 and TRBJ2-2; a weak D match, TRBD2 (5 bases). Deletions cut 3 bases from V and 2 bases from J, with 10 bases between. Germline CDR1 reads SQVTM; CDR2 reads ANQGSEA. This CDR3 has 14 amino acids. This CDR3 reads CSVDGGPNTGELFF. CDR3 nucleotides: TGCAGCGTTGACGGAGGTCCAAACACCGGGGAGCTGTTTTTT.

V gene TRBV6-5 combines with J gene TRBJ2-1, with 7 bases identical to TRBD1. In germline, CDR1 is MNHEY, CDR2 SVGAGI. This CDR3 spans 14 amino acids. Losses at the gene ends were 6 bases for V and 2 bases for J; bases not matched to a gene: 4. This chain's CDR3 is CASSRQGTYNEQFF. DNA for the CDR3: TGTGCCAGCAGCAGACAGGGTACCTACAATGAGCAGTTCTTC.

This clonotype was seen a handful of times. The V call is TRBV7-9, the J call TRBJ1-1; D is perhaps TRBD1 (6 bases). The V end lost 1 base, the J end lost 11 bases, and 17 bases lay between the germline ends. CDR3 size: 14 residues. Germline lookup yields CDR1 SEHNR and CDR2 FQNEAQ (reference sequence). CDR3 amino acids: CASSLVSGGRRAFF. CDR3 DNA sequence: TGTGCCAGCAGCTTAGTTTCGGGGGGGCGGAGGGCTTTCTTT.

V is TRBV3-1 and J is TRBJ2-3, with D possibly called TRBD1 or TRBD2 (5 bases each). The V and J ends lost 3 bases and 2 bases respectively, with 9 bases between them. The CDR3 spans 14 residues. The germline CDR1 and CDR2 sequences are LGHDT and YNNKEL (reference sequence). This chain's CDR3 is CASSQGPLTDTQYF. DNA of the CDR3: TGTGCCAGCAGCCAGGGACCCCTCACAGATACGCAGTATTTT.